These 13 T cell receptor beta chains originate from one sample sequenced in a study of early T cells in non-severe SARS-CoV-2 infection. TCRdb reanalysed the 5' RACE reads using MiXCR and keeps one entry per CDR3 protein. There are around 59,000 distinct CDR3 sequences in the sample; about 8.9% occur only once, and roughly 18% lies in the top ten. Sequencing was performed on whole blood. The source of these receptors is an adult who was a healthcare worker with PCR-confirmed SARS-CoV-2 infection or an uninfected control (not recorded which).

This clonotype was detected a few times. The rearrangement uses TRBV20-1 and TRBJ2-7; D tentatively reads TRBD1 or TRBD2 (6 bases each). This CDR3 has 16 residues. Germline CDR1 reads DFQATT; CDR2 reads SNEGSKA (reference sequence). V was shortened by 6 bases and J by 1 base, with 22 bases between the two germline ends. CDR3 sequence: CSAIPGGGVSSYEQYF. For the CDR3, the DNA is TGCAGTGCCATTCCCGGGGGCGGGGTTTCTTCCTACGAGCAGTACTTC.

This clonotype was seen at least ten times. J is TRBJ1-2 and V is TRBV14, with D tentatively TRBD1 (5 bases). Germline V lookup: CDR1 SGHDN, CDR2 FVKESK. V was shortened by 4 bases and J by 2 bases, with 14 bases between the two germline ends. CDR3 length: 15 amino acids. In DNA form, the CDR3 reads TGTGCCAGCAGCCCAGGGCAGGGTTACAACTATGGCTACACCTTC. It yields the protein CASSPGQGYNYGYTF.

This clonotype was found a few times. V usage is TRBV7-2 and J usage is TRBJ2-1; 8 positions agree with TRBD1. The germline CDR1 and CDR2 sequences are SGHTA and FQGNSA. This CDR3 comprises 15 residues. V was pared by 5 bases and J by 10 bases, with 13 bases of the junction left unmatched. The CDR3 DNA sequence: TGTGCCAGCAGCCACAAGACAGGGGCCGGGGAAGAGCAGTTCTTC. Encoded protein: CASSHKTGAGEEQFF.

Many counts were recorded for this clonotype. The chain's CDR3 is CASSPPIFERSYNEQFF. The CDR3 DNA sequence: TGTGCCAGCTCACCACCTATTTTTGAACGGAGCTACAATGAGCAGTTCTTC. The chain couples TRBV18 to TRBJ2-1; D is unclear. Per the germline V gene, CDR1 is KGHSH and CDR2 is LQKENI. The CDR3 runs to 17 residues. V lost 0 bases, J lost 3 bases, and 15 bases lay in between.

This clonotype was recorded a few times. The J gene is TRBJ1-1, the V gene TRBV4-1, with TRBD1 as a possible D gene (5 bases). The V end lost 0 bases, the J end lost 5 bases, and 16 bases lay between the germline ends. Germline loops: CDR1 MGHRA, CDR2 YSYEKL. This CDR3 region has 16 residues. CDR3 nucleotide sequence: TGCGCCAGCAGCCAAGATCTGGCGCGGGGCAGAACTGAAGCTTTCTTT. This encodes CASSQDLARGRTEAFF.

The CDR3 reads CASSARGHPYEQYF. The CDR3 DNA reads as TGTGCCAGCAGCGCCCGAGGACATCCCTACGAGCAGTACTTC. This chain links TRBV9 with TRBJ2-7, with D perhaps matching TRBD1 (5 bases). The CDR3 contains 14 residues. Germline-derived CDR1 and CDR2 are SGDLS and YYNGEE. V dropped 3 bases and J dropped 2 bases, with 12 bases sitting between them.

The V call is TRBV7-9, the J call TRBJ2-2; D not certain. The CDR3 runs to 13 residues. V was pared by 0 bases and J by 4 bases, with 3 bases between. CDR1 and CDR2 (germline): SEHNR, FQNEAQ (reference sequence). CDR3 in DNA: TGTGCCAGCAGCTTAGCGAGCACCGGGGAGCTGTTTTTT. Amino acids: CASSLASTGELFF. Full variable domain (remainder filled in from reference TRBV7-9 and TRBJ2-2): DTGVSQNPRHKITKRGQNVTFRCDPISEHNRLYWYRQTLGQGPEFLTYFQNEAQLEKSRLLSDRFSAERPKGSFSTLEIQRTEQGDSAMYLCASSLASTGELFFGEGSRLTVL.

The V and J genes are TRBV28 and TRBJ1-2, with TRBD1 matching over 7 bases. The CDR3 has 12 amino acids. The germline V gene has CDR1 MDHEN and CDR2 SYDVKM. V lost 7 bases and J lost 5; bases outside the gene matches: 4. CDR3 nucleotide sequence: TGTGCCAGCATAGGGGGCGCGTATGGCTACACCTTC. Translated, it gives CASIGGAYGYTF.

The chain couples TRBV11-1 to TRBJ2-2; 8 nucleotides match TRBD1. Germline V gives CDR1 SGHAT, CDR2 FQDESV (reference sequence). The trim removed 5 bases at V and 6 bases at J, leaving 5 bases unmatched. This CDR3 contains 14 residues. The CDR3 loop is CASSITQGAGELFF. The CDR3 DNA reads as TGTGCCAGCAGCATAACACAGGGGGCCGGGGAGCTGTTTTTT.

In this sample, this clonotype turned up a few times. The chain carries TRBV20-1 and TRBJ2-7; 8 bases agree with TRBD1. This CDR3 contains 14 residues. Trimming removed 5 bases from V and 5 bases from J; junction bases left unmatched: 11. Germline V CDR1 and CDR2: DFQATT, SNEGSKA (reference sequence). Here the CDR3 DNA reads TGCAGTGCTCCGACAGGGGCTGCGCAGCACGAGCAGTACTTC. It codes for CSAPTGAAQHEQYF.

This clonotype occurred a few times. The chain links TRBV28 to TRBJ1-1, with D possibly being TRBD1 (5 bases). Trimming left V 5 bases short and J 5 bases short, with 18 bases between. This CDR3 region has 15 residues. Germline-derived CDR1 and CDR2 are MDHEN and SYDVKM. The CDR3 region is CASSPVGPGWTEAFF. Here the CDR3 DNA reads TGTGCCAGCAGTCCCGTGGGACCTGGATGGACTGAAGCTTTCTTT.

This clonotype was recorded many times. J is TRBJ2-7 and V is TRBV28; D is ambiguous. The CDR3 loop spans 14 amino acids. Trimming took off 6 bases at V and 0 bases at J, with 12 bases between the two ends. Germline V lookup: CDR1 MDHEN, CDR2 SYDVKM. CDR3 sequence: CASSGAPGSYEQYF. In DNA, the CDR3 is TGTGCCAGCAGCGGAGCCCCCGGCTCCTACGAGCAGTACTTC.

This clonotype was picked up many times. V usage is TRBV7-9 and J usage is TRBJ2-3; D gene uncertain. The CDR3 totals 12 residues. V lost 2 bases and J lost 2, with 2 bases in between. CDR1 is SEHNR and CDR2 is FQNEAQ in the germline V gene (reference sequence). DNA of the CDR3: TGTGCCAGCAGCTTACTCACAGATACGCAGTATTTT. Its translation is CASSLLTDTQYF.